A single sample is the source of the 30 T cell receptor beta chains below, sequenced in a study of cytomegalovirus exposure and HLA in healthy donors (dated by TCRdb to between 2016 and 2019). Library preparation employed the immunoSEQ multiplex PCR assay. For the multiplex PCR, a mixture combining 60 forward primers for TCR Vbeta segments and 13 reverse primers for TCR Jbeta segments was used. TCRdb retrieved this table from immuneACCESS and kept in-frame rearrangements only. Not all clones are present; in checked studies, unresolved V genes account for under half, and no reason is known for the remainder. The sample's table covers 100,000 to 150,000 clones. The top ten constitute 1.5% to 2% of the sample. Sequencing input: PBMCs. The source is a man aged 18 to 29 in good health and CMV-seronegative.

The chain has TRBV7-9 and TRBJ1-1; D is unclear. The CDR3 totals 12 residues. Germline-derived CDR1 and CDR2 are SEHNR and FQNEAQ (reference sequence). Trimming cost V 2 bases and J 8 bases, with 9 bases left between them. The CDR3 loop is CASSLLVVEAFF. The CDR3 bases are TGTGCCAGCAGCTTACTAGTCGTGGAAGCTTTCTTT.

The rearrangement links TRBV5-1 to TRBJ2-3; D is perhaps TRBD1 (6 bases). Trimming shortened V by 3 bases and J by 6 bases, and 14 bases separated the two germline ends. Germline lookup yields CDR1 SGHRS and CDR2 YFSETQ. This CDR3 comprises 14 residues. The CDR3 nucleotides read TGCGCCAGCAGCTCACAGGGCCTACAGGATACGCAGTATTTT. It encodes CASSSQGLQDTQYF.

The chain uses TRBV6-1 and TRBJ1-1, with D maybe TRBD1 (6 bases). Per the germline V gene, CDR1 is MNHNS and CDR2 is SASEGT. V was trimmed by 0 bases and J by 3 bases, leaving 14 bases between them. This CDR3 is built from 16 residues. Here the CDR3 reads CASSEAPGRGDTEAFF. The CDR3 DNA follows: TGTGCCAGCAGTGAAGCACCAGGGAGGGGGGACACTGAAGCTTTCTTT.

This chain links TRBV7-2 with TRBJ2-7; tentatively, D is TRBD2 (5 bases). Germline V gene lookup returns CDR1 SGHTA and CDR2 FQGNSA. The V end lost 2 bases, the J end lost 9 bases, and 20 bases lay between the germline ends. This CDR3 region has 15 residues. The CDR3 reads CASSLSGSGPLVQYF. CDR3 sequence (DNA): TGTGCCAGCAGCTTATCTGGGAGCGGCCCCCTTGTGCAGTACTTC.

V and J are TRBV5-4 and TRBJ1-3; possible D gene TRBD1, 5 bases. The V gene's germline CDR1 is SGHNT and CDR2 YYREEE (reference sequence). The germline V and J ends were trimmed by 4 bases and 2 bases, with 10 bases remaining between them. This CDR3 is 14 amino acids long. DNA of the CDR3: TGTGCCAGCAGCCAGGGAGGGGCTGGAAACACCATATATTTT. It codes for CASSQGGAGNTIYF.

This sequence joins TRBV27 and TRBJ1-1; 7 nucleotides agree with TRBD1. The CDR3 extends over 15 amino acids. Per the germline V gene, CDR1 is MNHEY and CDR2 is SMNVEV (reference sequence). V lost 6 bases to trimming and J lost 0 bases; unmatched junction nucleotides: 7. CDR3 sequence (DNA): TGTGCCAGCAGAACATTTGGACAGGTGAACACTGAAGCTTTCTTT. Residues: CASRTFGQVNTEAFF.

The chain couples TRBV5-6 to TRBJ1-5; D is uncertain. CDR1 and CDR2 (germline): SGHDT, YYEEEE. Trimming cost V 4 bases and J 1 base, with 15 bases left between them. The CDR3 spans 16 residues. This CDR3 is CASSLRGLGSNQPQHF. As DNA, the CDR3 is TGTGCCAGCAGCCTCCGGGGTTTGGGGAGCAATCAGCCCCAGCATTTT.

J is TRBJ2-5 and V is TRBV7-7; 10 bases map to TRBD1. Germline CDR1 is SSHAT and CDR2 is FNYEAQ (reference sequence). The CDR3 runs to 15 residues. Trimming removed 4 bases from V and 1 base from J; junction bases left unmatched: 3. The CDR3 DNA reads TGTGCCAGCAGCTCCGGACAGGGGGGCCAAGAGACCCAGTACTTC. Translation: CASSSGQGGQETQYF.

CDR3 region: CASSSSTGGRQETQYF. The CDR3 nucleotides read TGTGCCAGCAGCTCAAGTACAGGGGGCCGTCAAGAGACCCAGTACTTC. The V and J genes are TRBV7-9 and TRBJ2-5, with 9 bases aligning to TRBD1. Per the germline V gene, CDR1 is SEHNR and CDR2 is FQNEAQ (reference sequence). Trimming removed 4 bases from V and 2 bases from J; junction bases left unmatched: 8. The length of the CDR3 is 16 residues.

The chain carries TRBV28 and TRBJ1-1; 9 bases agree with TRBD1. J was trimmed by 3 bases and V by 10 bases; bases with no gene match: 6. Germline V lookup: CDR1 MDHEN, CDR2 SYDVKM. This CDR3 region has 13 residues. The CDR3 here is CAIHRGHDTEAFF. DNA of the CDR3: TGTGCCATCCACAGGGGGCACGACACTGAAGCTTTCTTT.

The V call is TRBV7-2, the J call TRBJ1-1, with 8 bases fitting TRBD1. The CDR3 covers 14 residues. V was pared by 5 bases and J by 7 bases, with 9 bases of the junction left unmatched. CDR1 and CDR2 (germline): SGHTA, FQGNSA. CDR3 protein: CASSPRTGWDEAFF. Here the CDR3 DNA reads TGTGCCAGCAGCCCCCGGACAGGGTGGGATGAAGCTTTCTTT.

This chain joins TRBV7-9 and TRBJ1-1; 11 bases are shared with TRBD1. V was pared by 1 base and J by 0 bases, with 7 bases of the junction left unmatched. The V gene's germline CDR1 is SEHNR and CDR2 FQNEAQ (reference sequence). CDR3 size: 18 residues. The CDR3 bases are TGTGCCAGCAGCTTAGTGAGGGGACAGGGGGGCATGAACACTGAAGCTTTCTTT. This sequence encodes CASSLVRGQGGMNTEAFF. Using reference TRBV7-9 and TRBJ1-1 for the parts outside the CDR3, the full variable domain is DTGVSQNPRHKITKRGQNVTFRCDPISEHNRLYWYRQTLGQGPEFLTYFQNEAQLEKSRLLSDRFSAERPKGSFSTLEIQRTEQGDSAMYLCASSLVRGQGGMNTEAFFGQGTRLTVV.

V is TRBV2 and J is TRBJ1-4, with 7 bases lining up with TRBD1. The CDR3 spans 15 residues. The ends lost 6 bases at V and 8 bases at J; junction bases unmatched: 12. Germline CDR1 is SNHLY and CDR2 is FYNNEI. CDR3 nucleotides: TGTGCCAGCAGGAGGTCGACAGGGTTGGCCGAAAAACTGTTTTTT. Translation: CASRRSTGLAEKLFF.

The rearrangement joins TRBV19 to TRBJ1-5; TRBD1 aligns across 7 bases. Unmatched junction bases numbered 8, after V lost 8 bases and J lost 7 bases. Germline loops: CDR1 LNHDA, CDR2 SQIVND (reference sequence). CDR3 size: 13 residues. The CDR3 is CASGQDLGQPQHF. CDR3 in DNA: TGTGCCAGTGGACAGGATTTGGGACAGCCCCAGCATTTT.

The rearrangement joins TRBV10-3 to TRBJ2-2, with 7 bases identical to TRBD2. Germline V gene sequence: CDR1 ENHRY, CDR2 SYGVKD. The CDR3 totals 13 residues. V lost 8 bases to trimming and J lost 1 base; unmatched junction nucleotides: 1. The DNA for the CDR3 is TGTGCCATCGGGGGGGAGAACACCGGGGAGCTGTTTTTT. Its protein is CAIGGENTGELFF.

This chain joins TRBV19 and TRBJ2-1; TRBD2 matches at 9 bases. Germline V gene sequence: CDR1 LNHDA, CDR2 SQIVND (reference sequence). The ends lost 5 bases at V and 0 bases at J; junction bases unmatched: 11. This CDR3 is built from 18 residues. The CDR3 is CASSPGRREGYSYNEQFF. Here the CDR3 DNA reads TGTGCCAGTAGTCCAGGTAGGCGGGAGGGATACTCCTACAATGAGCAGTTCTTC.

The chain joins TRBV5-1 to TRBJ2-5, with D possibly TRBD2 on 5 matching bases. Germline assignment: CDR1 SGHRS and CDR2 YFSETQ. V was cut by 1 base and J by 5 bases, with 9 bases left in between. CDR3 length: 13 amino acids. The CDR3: CASSLSGGETQYF. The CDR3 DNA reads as TGCGCCAGCAGCTTGAGCGGTGGGGAGACCCAGTACTTC.

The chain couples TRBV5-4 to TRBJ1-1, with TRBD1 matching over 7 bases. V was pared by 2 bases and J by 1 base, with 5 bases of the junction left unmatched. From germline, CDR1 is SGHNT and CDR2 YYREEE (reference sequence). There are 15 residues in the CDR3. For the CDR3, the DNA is TGTGCCAGCAGCTTTTCGAAGGGGGCGAACACTGAAGCTTTCTTT. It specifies CASSFSKGANTEAFF.

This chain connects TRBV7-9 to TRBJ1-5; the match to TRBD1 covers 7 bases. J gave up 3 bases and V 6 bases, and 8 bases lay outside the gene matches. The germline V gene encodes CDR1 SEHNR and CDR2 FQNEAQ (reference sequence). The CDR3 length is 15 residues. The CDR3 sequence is CASSYAGQHNQPQHF. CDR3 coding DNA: TGTGCCAGCAGTTACGCGGGACAGCACAATCAGCCCCAGCATTTT.

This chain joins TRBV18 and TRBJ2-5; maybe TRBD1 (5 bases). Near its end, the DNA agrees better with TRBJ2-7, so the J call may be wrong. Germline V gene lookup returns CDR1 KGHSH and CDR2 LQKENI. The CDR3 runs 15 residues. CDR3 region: CASSPSISGSYEQYF. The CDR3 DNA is TGTGCCAGCTCACCTTCAATCTCAGGGTCCTACGAGCAGTACTTC.

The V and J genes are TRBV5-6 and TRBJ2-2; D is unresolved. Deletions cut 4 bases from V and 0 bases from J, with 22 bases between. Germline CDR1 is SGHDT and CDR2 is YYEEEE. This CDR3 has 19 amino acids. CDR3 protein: CASSIRLLTKRANTGELFF. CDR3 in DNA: TGTGCCAGCAGCATAAGGCTCCTAACAAAGCGCGCGAACACCGGGGAGCTGTTTTTT.

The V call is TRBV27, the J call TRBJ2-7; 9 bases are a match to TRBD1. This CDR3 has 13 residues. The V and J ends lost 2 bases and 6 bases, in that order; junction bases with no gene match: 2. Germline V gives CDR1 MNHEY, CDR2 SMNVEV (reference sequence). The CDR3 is CASSLGTGLEQYF. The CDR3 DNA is TGTGCCAGCAGTTTAGGGACAGGGCTCGAGCAGTACTTC.

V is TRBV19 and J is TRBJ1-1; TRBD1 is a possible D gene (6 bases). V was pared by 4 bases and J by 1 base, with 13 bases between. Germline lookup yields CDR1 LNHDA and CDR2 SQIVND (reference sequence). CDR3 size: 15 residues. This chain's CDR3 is CASSTHIQGNTEAFF. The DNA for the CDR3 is TGTGCCAGTAGTACACACATACAGGGGAACACTGAAGCTTTCTTT.

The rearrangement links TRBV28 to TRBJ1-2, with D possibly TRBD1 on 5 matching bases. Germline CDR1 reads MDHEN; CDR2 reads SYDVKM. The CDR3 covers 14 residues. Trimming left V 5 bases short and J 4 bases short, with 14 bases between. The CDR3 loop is CASSELSGSYGYTF. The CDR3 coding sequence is TGTGCCAGCAGTGAGCTGTCAGGGTCCTATGGCTACACCTTC.

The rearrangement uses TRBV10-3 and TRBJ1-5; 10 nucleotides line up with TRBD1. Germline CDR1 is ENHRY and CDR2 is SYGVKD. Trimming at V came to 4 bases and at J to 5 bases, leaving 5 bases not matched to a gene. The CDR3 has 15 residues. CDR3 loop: CAISGGQGRDQPQHF. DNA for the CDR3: TGTGCCATCAGTGGGGGACAGGGGAGGGATCAGCCCCAGCATTTT.

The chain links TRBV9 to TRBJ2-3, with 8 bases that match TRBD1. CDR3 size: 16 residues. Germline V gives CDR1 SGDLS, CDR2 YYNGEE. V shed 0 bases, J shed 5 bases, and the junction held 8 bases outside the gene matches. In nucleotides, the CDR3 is TGTGCCAGCAGCGTAGTGAGCCAGGGGGCCGAAGATACGCAGTATTTT. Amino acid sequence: CASSVVSQGAEDTQYF.

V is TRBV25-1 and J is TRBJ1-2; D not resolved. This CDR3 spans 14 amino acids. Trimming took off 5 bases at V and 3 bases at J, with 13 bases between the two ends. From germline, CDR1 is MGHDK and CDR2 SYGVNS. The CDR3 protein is CASSSAGADYGYTF. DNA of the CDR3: TGTGCCAGCAGTTCCGCCGGAGCGGACTATGGCTACACCTTC.

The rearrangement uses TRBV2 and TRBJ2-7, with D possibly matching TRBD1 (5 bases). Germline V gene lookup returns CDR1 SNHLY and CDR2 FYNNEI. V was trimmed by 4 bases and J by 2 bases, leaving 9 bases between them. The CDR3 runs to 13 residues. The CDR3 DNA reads TGTGCCAGCAGTGGGAGACAGACCTACGAGCAGTACTTC. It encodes CASSGRQTYEQYF.

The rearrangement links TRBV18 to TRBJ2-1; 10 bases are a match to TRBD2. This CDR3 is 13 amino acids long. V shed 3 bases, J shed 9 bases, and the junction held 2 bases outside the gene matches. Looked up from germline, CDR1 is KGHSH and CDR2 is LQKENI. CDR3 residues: CASSPRTSGEQFF. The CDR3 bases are TGTGCCAGCTCACCCCGGACTAGCGGTGAGCAGTTCTTC.

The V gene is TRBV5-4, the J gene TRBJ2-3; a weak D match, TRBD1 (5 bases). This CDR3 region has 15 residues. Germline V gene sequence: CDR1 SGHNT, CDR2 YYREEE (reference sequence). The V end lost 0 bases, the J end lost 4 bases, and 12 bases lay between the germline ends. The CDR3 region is CASSLEGIGADTQYF. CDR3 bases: TGTGCCAGCAGCTTGGAGGGGATTGGCGCAGATACGCAGTATTTT.